One T cell receptor beta chain is described in this entry. Its antigen is unidentified. This entry is derived from a study of OX40 agonist ivuxolimab in advanced cancers. The overall study: All patients had ivuxolimab intravenously every 2 weeks at 0.01 to 10 mg/kg.

General study points: By week 6 at 0.1 to 3.0 mg/kg, blood CD4+ and CD8+ T cells had expanded clonally.

Clones were sequenced by immunoSEQ multiplex PCR, and TCRdb holds only the in-frame ones, with some missing. The table lists under 95,000 clones, roughly 93% of them singletons. The CDR3 extends over 15 amino acids. J was trimmed by 5 bases and V by 4 bases; bases with no gene match: 10. Germline CDR1 is SGDLS and CDR2 is YYNGEE. This specimen consisted of CD4+ or CD8+ T cells sorted from blood, obtained in a trial of the OX40 agonist ivuxolimab. This chain joins TRBV9 and TRBJ2-7; 9 positions agree with TRBD1. This clonotype was sampled from an adult with an advanced solid tumor such as melanoma, head and neck, liver or kidney cancer. CDR3 in amino acids: CASSLKGQGPNEQYF. CDR3 nucleotides: TGTGCCAGCAGCCTCAAGGGACAGGGTCCAAACGAGCAGTACTTC.